This is a list of T cell receptor beta chains from one sample in a study of CD8+CD57+ T cells in acquired aplastic anemia. TCRdb reanalysed the reads using MiXCR and keeps one entry per CDR3 protein. The sample records fewer than 200,000 distinct CDR3 sequences, about three fifths being singletons. The sample was sorted CD4+, CD8+, or CD8+CD57+ T cells (not recorded which) from PBMCs. These receptors were collected from a human donor in good health. Each CDR3 is given with its conserved first and last residue. Each record gives: J gene, clone size, V gene, D gene, CDR3 DNA, CDR3 protein. D genes are given only for firm matches. Not all rows give a size; the values are once, few, many and, for expanded clones, a class.

>TRBJ2-3|.|TRBV7-8|.
TGTGCCAGCAGCTTTCACGGAAGCTACACAGATACGCAGTATTTT
CASSFHGSYTDTQYF
>TRBJ1-1|.|TRBV2|.
TGTGCCAGCAGTGACCCGCGAGGCACTGAAGCTTTCTTT
CASSDPRGTEAFF
>TRBJ2-7|many|TRBV5-1|.
TGCGCCAGCAGCTTGGTCGGGACGGGGGCCTACGAGCAGTACTTC
CASSLVGTGAYEQYF
>TRBJ1-1|.|TRBV7-8|.
TGTGCCAGCAGCTTTGCGGGAAGGACTGAAGCTTTCTTT
CASSFAGRTEAFF
>TRBJ1-5|.|TRBV5-1|.
TGCGCCAGCCTTAGGCACTCCGGCAATCAGCCCCAGCATTTT
CASLRHSGNQPQHF
>TRBJ2-1|many|TRBV13|TRBD2
TGTGCCAGCAGCACCCAGTTGGGGGGGGGCAATGAGCAGTTCTTC
CASSTQLGGGNEQFF
>TRBJ2-1|many|TRBV7-6|TRBD2
TGTGCCAGCAGCTTAGCGAAGGGACTAGCGGGAGTAGGCTCCTACAATGAGCAGTTCTTC
CASSLAKGLAGVGSYNEQFF
>TRBJ2-1|.|TRBV2|.
TGTGCCAGCAGTGAAGCGGTGGGGGGCCCCTACAATGAGCAGTTCTTC
CASSEAVGGPYNEQFF
>TRBJ2-5|.|TRBV6-6|.
TGTGCCAGCCTCTGGAGCGCAGAGCAAGAGACCCAGTACTTC
CASLWSAEQETQYF
>TRBJ2-2|.|TRBV10-1|.
TGCGCCATCAGTAAGAGGACAGACCCCGAGGAGCTGTTTTTT
CAISKRTDPEELFF
>TRBJ2-2|.|TRBV9|.
TGTGCCAGCAGCCCTAGGATGGGCGTGAACACCGGGGAGCTGTTTTTT
CASSPRMGVNTGELFF
>TRBJ2-7|many|TRBV19|TRBD2
TGTGCCAGTAGTTTGTATATAGCGGGAGGGTACGAGCAGTACTTC
CASSLYIAGGYEQYF
>TRBJ2-7|.|TRBV29-1|TRBD2
TGCAGCGTTGAAGGGACGAGGGCGGGAGCCGAGCGGTACTTC
CSVEGTRAGAERYF
>TRBJ1-5|.|TRBV19|.
TGTGCCAGTAGTATAGAAACCTTCGGATCGGGTCAGCCCCAGCACTTT
CASSIETFGSGQPQHF
>TRBJ2-5|.|TRBV18|TRBD2
TGTGCCAGCTCTCGGGGGGGCTCCGAGACCCAGTACTTC
CASSRGGSETQYF
>TRBJ2-7|once|TRBV29-1|.
TGCAGCGTTTTCCTGGGGGCCTACGAGCAGTACTTC
CSVFLGAYEQYF
>TRBJ2-7|.|TRBV2|TRBD1
TGTGCCAGCAGTGAAGGGGACAGGAGCTCCTACAATGAGCAGTACTTC
CASSEGDRSSYNEQYF
>TRBJ2-7|.|TRBV20-1|.
TGCAGTGCTCAGAGTCGGCTTCTGGGCTACGAGCAGTACTTC
CSAQSRLLGYEQYF
>TRBJ2-7|many|TRBV7-9|.
TGTGCCAGCAGCTTAGGCACCTACTACGAGCAGTACTTC
CASSLGTYYEQYF
>TRBJ2-5|.|TRBV20-1|.
TGCAGTGCTCCCCGGGAGAAGACCCAGTACTTC
CSAPREKTQYF
>TRBJ1-6|few|TRBV7-8|TRBD1
TGTGCCAGTAGACAGGGACAGGGTTTAGGATCACCCCTCCACTTT
CASRQGQGLGSPLHF
>TRBJ1-5|many|TRBV19|.
TGTGCCAGTAGTATAGGGGGGCCGCCCCAGCATTTT
CASSIGGPPQHF
>TRBJ2-1|.|TRBV7-9|.
TGTGCCAGCAGCTCCGTGTCAGGGGGAGGCTACAATGAGCAGTTCTTC
CASSSVSGGGYNEQFF
>TRBJ2-7|.|TRBV7-6|.
TGTACCAGCAGCTTACTCTGGGATCCAGAGCAGTACTTC
CTSSLLWDPEQYF
>TRBJ2-5|few|TRBV24-1|.
TGTGCCACCAGTTTCGGAAACCAAGAGACCCAGTACTTC
CATSFGNQETQYF
>TRBJ2-1|.|TRBV20-1|TRBD2
TGCAGTGCTAGTGCGGGACTAGCGGGGACCAATGAGCAGTTCTTC
CSASAGLAGTNEQFF
>TRBJ2-7|.|TRBV7-9|TRBD2
TGTGCCAGCACCTCCGGGACTAGCTCAAGCGAGCAGTACTTC
CASTSGTSSSEQYF
>TRBJ2-7|.|TRBV7-2|TRBD1
TGTGCCAGCAGCTCGCGACAGGGGAGTGAGCAGTACTTC
CASSSRQGSEQYF
>TRBJ1-6|.|TRBV5-1|TRBD1
TGCGCCAGCAGCCGAGACAGGGATTCACCCCTCCACTTT
CASSRDRDSPLHF
>TRBJ2-7|.|TRBV2|TRBD2
TGTGCCAGCAGCGTAGACCCAACTAGCGGGGTGGGGGAGCAGTACTTC
CASSVDPTSGVGEQYF
>TRBJ2-1|.|TRBV7-3|.
TGTGCCAGCAGTGACCGGACTACCCTCGATGGGCAGTTCTTC
CASSDRTTLDGQFF
>TRBJ2-1|.|TRBV7-8|.
TGTGCCAGCAGCTCGGCTGAGGCCGGTGAGCAGTTCTTC
CASSSAEAGEQFF
>TRBJ1-1|.|TRBV19|TRBD1
TGTGCCAGTAGTATAGGTCCAGGACAGGGACGAAACACTGAAGCTTTCTTT
CASSIGPGQGRNTEAFF
>TRBJ2-3|.|TRBV9|.
TGTGCCAGCAGCGTAGTCGAGGGGGGAATCAATATCGATGAGCAGTATTTT
CASSVVEGGINIDEQYF
>TRBJ1-2|once|TRBV7-9|.
TGTGCCAGTAGCTTAGATTCGCGGGCGGCGGGCTACACCTTC
CASSLDSRAAGYTF
>TRBJ1-2|.|TRBV12-3/TRBV12-4|.
TGTGCCAGCAGTTCGGGACAAAACTATGGCTACATCTTC
CASSSGQNYGYIF